These 13 T cell receptor beta chains share one sample of origin, sequenced in a study of OX40 agonist ivuxolimab in advanced cancers. The protocol was immunoSEQ multiplex PCR, while the TCRdb copy is restricted to in-frame clones and leaves out a portion. This table holds about 90,000 clones, 70% to 90% found once. The input for sequencing was CD4+ or CD8+ T cells sorted from blood, taken in a trial of the OX40 agonist ivuxolimab. These receptors originate from an adult with an advanced solid tumor such as melanoma, head and neck, liver or kidney cancer.

The chain couples TRBV27 to TRBJ2-3; TRBD2 might be the D (6 bases). Germline V lookup: CDR1 MNHEY, CDR2 SMNVEV (reference sequence). Trimming cost V 6 bases and J 3 bases, with 10 bases left between them. The CDR3 has 13 amino acids. The CDR3 DNA follows: TGTGCCAGCAGAGCAAGCGGGACAGATACGCAGTATTTT. Protein: CASRASGTDTQYF.

The chain recombines TRBV25-1 with TRBJ1-2; D perhaps matches TRBD1 (6 bases). Trimming shortened V by 4 bases and J by 2 bases, and 11 bases separated the two germline ends. This CDR3 comprises 14 residues. In germline, CDR1 is MGHDK, CDR2 SYGVNS. DNA for the CDR3: TGTGCCAGCAGTGCACCGACAGGCAACTATGGCTACACCTTC. This gives the protein CASSAPTGNYGYTF.

This chain joins TRBV19 and TRBJ2-5, with 7 bases fitting TRBD2. The J segment lost 3 bases and the V segment lost 11 bases, leaving 3 bases of the junction unmatched. The germline CDR1 and CDR2 sequences are LNHDA and SQIVND (reference sequence). CDR3 length: 11 residues. This CDR3 is CASAGEETQYF. CDR3 nucleotides: TGTGCCTCTGCGGGGGAAGAGACCCAGTACTTC.

The chain carries TRBV2 and TRBJ2-2; D is uncertain. The CDR3 extends over 14 amino acids. Germline V gene sequence: CDR1 SNHLY, CDR2 FYNNEI. The V and J ends lost 6 bases and 1 base respectively, with 9 bases between them. The CDR3 DNA reads as TGTGCCAGCAGAGGTAGCCTGAACACCGGGGAGCTGTTTTTT. Translation: CASRGSLNTGELFF. The full variable domain, completed using reference TRBV2 and TRBJ2-2, is EPEVTQTPSHQVTQMGQEVILRCVPISNHLYFYWYRQILGQKVEFLVSFYNNEISEKSEIFDDQFSVERPDGSNFTLKIRSTKLEDSAMYFCASRGSLNTGELFFGEGSRLTVL.

V is TRBV29-1 and J is TRBJ1-5; D not certain. V was cut by 4 bases and J by 0 bases, with 4 bases left in between. The CDR3 loop spans 12 amino acids. CDR1 is SQVTM, CDR2 ANQGSEA, per germline. For the CDR3, the DNA is TGCAGCGTTGGTGGTAGCAATCAGCCCCAGCATTTT. Translated, it gives CSVGGSNQPQHF.

The V and J genes are TRBV9 and TRBJ2-2; tentative D call: TRBD1 (5 bases). Germline V gene sequence: CDR1 SGDLS, CDR2 YYNGEE. Trimming cost V 0 bases and J 5 bases, with 11 bases left between them. This CDR3 is 15 amino acids long. CDR3 in amino acids: CASSVETRVTGELFF. CDR3 coding DNA: TGTGCCAGCAGCGTAGAAACCAGGGTTACCGGGGAGCTGTTTTTT.

The V gene is TRBV7-2, the J gene TRBJ2-5, with a weak D call TRBD2 (6 bases). Trimming cost V 6 bases and J 8 bases, with 19 bases left between them. CDR1 and CDR2 (germline): SGHTA, FQGNSA. CDR3 length: 14 residues. The chain's CDR3 is CASREGLEPKTQYF. CDR3 sequence (DNA): TGTGCCAGCAGGGAGGGGCTAGAGCCCAAAACCCAGTACTTC.

This clone was recorded only once. The CDR3 region is CASSKTAGTEAFF. The CDR3 DNA reads as TGTGCCAGTAGTAAGACCGCGGGGACTGAAGCTTTCTTT. The chain employs TRBV19 and TRBJ1-1, with no clear D. Germline CDR1 LNHDA, CDR2 SQIVND (reference sequence). V shed 4 bases and J shed 5 bases, with 11 bases lying between them. The length of the CDR3 is 13 residues. The variable domain in full, with the rest retrieved from reference TRBV19 and TRBJ1-1, is DGGITQSPKYLFRKEGQNVTLSCEQNLNHDAMYWYRQDPGQGLRLIYYSQIVNDFQKGDIAEGYSVSREKKESFPLTVTSAQKNPTAFYLCASSKTAGTEAFFGQGTRLTVV.

This clone was picked up one time. The chain joins TRBV7-2 to TRBJ2-2, with no clear D. Germline V lookup: CDR1 SGHTA, CDR2 FQGNSA. The CDR3 loop spans 14 amino acids. V was clipped by 5 bases and J by 6 bases, with 13 bases between them. In nucleotides, the CDR3 is TGTGCCAGCAGCCAACAGAGTTTGGCCGGGGAGCTGTTTTTT. Its protein is CASSQQSLAGELFF.

Only one count was recorded for this clone. The chain combines TRBV7-2 with TRBJ1-6, with D unresolved. Germline-derived CDR1 and CDR2 are SGHTA and FQGNSA. The CDR3 sequence is 13 residues long. V dropped 3 bases and J dropped 10 bases, with 10 bases sitting between them. The DNA of the CDR3 is TGTGCCAGCAGCTTCAGCTCAGGATCACCCCTCCACTTT. Translation gives CASSFSSGSPLHF.

V is TRBV6-6 and J is TRBJ2-3; the match to TRBD2 covers 7 bases. The germline CDR1 and CDR2 sequences are MNHNY and SVGAGI (reference sequence). This CDR3 has 14 residues. V shed 6 bases and J 5 bases; nucleotides not matched to a gene: 8. CDR3 in DNA: TGTGCCAGCAGCCAGCGGGGCGGGGGAGATACGCAGTATTTT. It codes for CASSQRGGGDTQYF.

The V gene is TRBV29-1, the J gene TRBJ1-4; no definite D call. The CDR3 runs to 11 residues. The germline V gene encodes CDR1 SQVTM and CDR2 ANQGSEA. V was shortened by 4 bases and J by 8 bases, with 8 bases between the two germline ends. The chain's CDR3 is CSVVKAEKLFF. CDR3 sequence (DNA): TGCAGCGTTGTAAAGGCGGAAAAACTGTTTTTT.

In the case of this clone: Compared with germline, one end of the junction differs, possibly owing to a read error. J is TRBJ1-5 and V is TRBV5-1; 10 bases map to TRBD1. The germline gives CDR1 SGHRS, CDR2 YFSETQ. The CDR3 is 14 residues long. CDR3 amino acids: CASSERTGGEPRHF. DNA of the CDR3: TGCGCCAGCAGCGAAAGGACAGGGGGGGAGCCCCGGCATTTT.